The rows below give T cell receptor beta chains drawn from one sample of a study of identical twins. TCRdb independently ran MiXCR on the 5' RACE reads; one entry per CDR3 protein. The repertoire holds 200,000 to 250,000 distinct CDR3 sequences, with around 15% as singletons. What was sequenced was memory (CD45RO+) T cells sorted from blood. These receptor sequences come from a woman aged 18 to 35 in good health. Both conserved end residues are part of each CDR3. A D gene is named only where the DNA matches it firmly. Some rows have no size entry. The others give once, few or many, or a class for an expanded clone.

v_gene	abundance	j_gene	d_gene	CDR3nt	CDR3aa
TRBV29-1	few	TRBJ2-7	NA	TGCAGCGTCGGGCCACAGGGTCGTTACGAGCAGTACTTC	CSVGPQGRYEQYF
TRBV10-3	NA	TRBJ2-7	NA	TGTGCCATCAGTGTGAAACCCCACTACGAGCAGTACTTC	CAISVKPHYEQYF
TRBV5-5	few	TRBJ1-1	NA	TGTGCCAGCAGCACCGACACCGTGGACACTGAAGCTTTCTTT	CASSTDTVDTEAFF
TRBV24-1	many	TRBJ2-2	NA	TGTGCCACCAGTGGCTACACCGGGGAGCTGTTTTTT	CATSGYTGELFF
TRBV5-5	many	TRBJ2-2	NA	TGTGCCAGCAGCTTGGGGCCGCGTAAGAACACCGGGGAGCTGTTTTTT	CASSLGPRKNTGELFF
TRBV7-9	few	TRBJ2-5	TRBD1	TGTGCCAGCAGCTTGACAGGGGGGCAACAAGAGACCCAGTACTTC	CASSLTGGQQETQYF
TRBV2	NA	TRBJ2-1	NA	TGTGCCTTCAGTTTCCCAAGTTTTAGGGGAGCGAGCTCCTACAATGAGCAGTTCTTC	CAFSFPSFRGASSYNEQFF
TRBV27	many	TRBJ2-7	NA	TGTGCCAGCAGTTTAAAGCTGGGGGCGCGTTACGAGCAGTACTTC	CASSLKLGARYEQYF
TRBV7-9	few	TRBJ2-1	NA	TGTGCCAGCAGCTTCCTAGGTTCAGTGACTTACAATGAGCAGTTCTTC	CASSFLGSVTYNEQFF
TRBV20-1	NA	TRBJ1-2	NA	TGCAGTGCTTTTACCGGGCGAGGGGGCTACACCTTC	CSAFTGRGGYTF